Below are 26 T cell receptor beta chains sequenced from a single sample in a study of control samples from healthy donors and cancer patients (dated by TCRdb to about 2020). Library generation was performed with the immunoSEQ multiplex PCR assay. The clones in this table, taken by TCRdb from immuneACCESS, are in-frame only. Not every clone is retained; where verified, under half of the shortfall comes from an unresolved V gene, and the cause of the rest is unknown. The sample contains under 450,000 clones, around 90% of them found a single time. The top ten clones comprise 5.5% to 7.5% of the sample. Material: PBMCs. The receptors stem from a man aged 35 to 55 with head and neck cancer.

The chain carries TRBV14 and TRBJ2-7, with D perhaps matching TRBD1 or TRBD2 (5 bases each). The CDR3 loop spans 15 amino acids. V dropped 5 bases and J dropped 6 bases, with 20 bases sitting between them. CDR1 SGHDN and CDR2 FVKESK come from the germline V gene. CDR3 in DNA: TGTGCCAGCAGCTTCACCGGGACGGTTTATCGCGAGCAGTACTTC. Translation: CASSFTGTVYREQYF.

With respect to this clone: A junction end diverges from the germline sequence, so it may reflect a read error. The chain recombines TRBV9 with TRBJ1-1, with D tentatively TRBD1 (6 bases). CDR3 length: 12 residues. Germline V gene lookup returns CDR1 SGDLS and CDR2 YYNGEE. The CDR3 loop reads CTSAGGGAEAFF. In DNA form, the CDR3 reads TGCACCTCCGCTGGGGGGGGCGCAGAAGCTTTCTTT. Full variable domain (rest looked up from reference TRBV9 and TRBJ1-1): DSGVTQTPKHLITATGQRVTLRCSPRSGDLSVYWYQQSLDQGLQFLIQYYNGEERAKGNILERFSAQQFPDLHSELNLSSLELGDSALYFCTSAGGGAEAFFGQGTRLTVV.

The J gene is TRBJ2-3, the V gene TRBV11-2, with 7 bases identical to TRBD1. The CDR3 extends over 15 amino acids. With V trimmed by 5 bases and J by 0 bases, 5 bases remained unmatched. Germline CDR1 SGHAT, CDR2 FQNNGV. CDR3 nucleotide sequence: TGTGCCAGCAGCCCAGACAGGGTGAGCACAGATACGCAGTATTTT. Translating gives CASSPDRVSTDTQYF. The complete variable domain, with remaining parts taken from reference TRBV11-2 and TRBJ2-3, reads EAGVAQSPRYKIIEKRQSVAFWCNPISGHATLYWYQQILGQGPKLLIQFQNNGVVDDSQLPKDRFSAERLKGVDSTLKIQPAKLEDSAVYLCASSPDRVSTDTQYFGPGTRLTVL.

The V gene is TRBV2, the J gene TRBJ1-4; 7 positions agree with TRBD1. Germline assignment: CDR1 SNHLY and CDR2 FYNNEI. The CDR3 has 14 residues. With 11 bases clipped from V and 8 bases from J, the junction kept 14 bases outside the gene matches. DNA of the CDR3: TGTGCCGGAAGACAGGGCGGTTTTCAAGAAAAACTGTTTTTT. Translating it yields CAGRQGGFQEKLFF.

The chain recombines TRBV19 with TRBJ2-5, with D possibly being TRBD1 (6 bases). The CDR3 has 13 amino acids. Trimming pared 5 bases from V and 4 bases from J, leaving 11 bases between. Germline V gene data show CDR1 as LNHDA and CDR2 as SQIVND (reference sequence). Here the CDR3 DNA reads TGTGCCAGTAGTCAAGGCAGGGGAGAGACCCAGTACTTC. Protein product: CASSQGRGETQYF.

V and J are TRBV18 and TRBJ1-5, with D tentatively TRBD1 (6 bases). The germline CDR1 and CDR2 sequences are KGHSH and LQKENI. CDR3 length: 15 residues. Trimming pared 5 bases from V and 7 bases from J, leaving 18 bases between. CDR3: CASSALQGQGQPQHF. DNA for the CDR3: TGTGCCAGCTCAGCCCTACAGGGACAAGGGCAGCCCCAGCATTTT.

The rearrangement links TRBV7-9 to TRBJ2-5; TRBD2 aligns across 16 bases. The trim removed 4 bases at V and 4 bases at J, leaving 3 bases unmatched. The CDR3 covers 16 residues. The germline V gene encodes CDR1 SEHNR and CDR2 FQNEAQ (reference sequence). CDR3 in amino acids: CASSSGTSGGAETQYF. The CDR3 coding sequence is TGTGCCAGCAGCTCCGGGACTAGCGGGGGGGCAGAGACCCAGTACTTC.

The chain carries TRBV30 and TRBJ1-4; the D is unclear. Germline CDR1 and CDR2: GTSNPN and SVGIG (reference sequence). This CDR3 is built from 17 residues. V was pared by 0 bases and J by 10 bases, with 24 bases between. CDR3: CAWSVSRTDFFPGKLFF. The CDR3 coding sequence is TGTGCCTGGAGTGTCTCCAGGACGGACTTTTTTCCGGGAAAACTGTTTTTT. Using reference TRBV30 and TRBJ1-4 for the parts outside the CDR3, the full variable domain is SQTIHQWPATLVQPVGSPLSLECTVEGTSNPNLYWYRQAAGRGLQLLFYSVGIGQISSEVPQNLSASRPQDRQFILSSKKLLLSDSGFYLCAWSVSRTDFFPGKLFFGSGTQLSVL.

DNA of the CDR3: TGTGCCAGCAGTGCTTTCAATACCGGGACGACCAACGTCCTGACTTTC. Its protein product is CASSAFNTGTTNVLTF. V and J are TRBV6-6 and TRBJ2-6; D may match TRBD1 or TRBD2 (5 bases each). This CDR3 has 16 amino acids. Germline values: CDR1 MNHNY, CDR2 SVGAGI (reference sequence). With 5 bases removed from V and 8 bases from J, the gap between germline ends came to 19 bases.

The CDR3 reads CASSEGAQSLATNEKLFF. DNA for the CDR3: TGTGCCAGCAGCGAAGGCGCACAGAGCCTTGCAACTAATGAAAAACTGTTTTTT. The gene calls are TRBV7-2 and TRBJ1-4, with unresolved D. The CDR3 contains 18 residues. V gave up 5 bases and J gave up 0 bases, with 19 bases separating them. Germline-derived CDR1 and CDR2 are SGHTA and FQGNSA. The full variable domain, in which reference TRBV7-2 and TRBJ1-4 provide the parts outside the CDR3, is GAGVSQSPSNKVTEKGKDVELRCDPISGHTALYWYRQSLGQGLEFLIYFQGNSAPDKSGLPSDRFSAERTGGSVSTLTIQRTQQEDSAVYLCASSEGAQSLATNEKLFFGSGTQLSVL.

The CDR3, as DNA: TGTGCCAGTAGTATTCCGGGTTTTAACTATGGCTACACCTTC. It translates to CASSIPGFNYGYTF. The rearrangement joins TRBV19 to TRBJ1-2; D gene uncertain. The CDR3 loop spans 14 amino acids. V lost 3 bases to trimming and J lost 1 base, with 9 bases between them. The germline gives CDR1 LNHDA, CDR2 SQIVND (reference sequence).

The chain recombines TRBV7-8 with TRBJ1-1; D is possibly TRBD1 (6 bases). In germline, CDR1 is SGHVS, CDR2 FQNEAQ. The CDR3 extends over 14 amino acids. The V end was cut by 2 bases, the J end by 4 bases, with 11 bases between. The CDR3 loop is CASSLQGLATEAFF. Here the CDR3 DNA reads TGTGCCAGCAGCTTACAGGGGCTTGCCACTGAAGCTTTCTTT.

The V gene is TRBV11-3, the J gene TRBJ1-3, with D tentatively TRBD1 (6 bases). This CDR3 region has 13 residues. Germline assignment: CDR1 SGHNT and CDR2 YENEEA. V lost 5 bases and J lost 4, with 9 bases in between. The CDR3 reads CASSPGAGNTIYF. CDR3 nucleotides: TGTGCCAGCAGCCCAGGGGCAGGAAACACCATATATTTT.

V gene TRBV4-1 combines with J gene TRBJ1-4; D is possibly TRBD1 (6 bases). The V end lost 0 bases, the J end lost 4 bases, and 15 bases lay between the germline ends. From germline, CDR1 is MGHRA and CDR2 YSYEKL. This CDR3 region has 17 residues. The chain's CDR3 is CASSQEGGLDSNEKLFF. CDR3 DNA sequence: TGCGCCAGCAGCCAAGAAGGCGGGCTGGACAGTAATGAAAAACTGTTTTTT.

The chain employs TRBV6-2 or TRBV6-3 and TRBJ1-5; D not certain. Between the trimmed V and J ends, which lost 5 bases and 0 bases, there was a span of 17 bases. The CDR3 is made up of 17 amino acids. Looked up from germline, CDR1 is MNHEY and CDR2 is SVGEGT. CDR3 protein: CASSPERPEYSNQPQHF. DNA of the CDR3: TGTGCCAGCAGTCCAGAACGCCCGGAATATAGCAATCAGCCCCAGCATTTT.

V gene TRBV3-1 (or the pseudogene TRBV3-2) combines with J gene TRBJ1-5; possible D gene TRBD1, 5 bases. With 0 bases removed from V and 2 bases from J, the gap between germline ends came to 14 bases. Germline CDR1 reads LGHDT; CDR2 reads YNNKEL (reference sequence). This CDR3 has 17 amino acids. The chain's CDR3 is CASSQERSGRGNQPQHF. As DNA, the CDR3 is TGTGCCAGCAGCCAAGAAAGGTCGGGACGGGGCAATCAGCCCCAGCATTTT.

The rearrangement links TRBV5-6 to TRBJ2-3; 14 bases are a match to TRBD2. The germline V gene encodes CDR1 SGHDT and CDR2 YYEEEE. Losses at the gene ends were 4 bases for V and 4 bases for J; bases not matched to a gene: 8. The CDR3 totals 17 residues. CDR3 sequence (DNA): TGTGCCAGCAGCCAGGGGACTAGCGGGAGCCCCCCAGATACGCAGTATTTT. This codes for CASSQGTSGSPPDTQYF.

The CDR3 nucleotides are TGTGCCAGCAGCCAAGCCCCCTTAGACAGGGGGCGAACCACTGAAGCTTTCTTT. It is translated as CASSQAPLDRGRTTEAFF. The chain links TRBV3-1 (or the pseudogene TRBV3-2) to TRBJ1-1; 10 positions agree with TRBD1. The CDR3 has 18 amino acids. Germline loops: CDR1 LGHDT, CDR2 YNNKEL (reference sequence). The V and J ends lost 1 base and 4 bases, in that order; junction bases with no gene match: 12.

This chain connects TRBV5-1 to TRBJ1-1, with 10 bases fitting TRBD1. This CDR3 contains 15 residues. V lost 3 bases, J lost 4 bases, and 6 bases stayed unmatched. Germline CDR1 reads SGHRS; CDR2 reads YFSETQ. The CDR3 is CASSSDRGRGTEAFF. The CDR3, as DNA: TGCGCCAGCAGCTCCGACAGGGGGCGCGGCACTGAAGCTTTCTTT. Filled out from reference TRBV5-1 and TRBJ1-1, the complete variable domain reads KAGVTQTPRYLIKTRGQQVTLSCSPISGHRSVSWYQQTPGQGLQFLFEYFSETQRNKGNFPGRFSGRQFSNSRSEMNVSTLELGDSALYLCASSSDRGRGTEAFFGQGTRLTVV.

As DNA, the CDR3 is TGTGCCAGCAGTGAATCTGGGAGGGGGTTGCGAGGCTACACCTTC. Its protein product is CASSESGRGLRGYTF. The gene calls are TRBV6-1 and TRBJ1-2, with D possibly matching TRBD1 (6 bases). The ends were cut back, 2 bases at V and 8 bases at J, with 18 bases in the middle. The CDR3 has 15 amino acids. Looked up from germline, CDR1 is MNHNS and CDR2 is SASEGT.

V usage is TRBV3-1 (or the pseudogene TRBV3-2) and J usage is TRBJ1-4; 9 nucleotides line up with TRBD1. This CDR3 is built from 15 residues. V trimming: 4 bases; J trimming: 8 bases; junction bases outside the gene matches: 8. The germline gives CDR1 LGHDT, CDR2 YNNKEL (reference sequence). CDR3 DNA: TGTGCCAGCAGCCTCAGGGACAGGGCTGTGGAAAAACTGTTTTTT. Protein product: CASSLRDRAVEKLFF.

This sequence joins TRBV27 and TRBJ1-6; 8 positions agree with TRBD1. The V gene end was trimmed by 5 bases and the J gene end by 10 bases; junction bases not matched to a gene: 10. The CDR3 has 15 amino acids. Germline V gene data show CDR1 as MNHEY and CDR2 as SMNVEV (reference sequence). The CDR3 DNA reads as TGTGCCAGCAGTCCCCGGGACAGGCGCCAATCACCCCTCCACTTT. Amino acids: CASSPRDRRQSPLHF.

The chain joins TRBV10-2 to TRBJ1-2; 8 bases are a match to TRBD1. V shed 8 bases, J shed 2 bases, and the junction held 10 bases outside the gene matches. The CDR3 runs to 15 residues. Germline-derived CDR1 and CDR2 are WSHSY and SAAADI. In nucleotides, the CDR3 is TGCGCCAGCTCGGGCGGGGACAGGAGAAACTATGGCTACACCTTC. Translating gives CASSGGDRRNYGYTF.

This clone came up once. The CDR3 spells CASRPRDDNYGYTF. CDR3 DNA: TGTGCCAGCAGGCCTCGGGACGACAACTATGGCTACACCTTC. The rearrangement uses TRBV28 and TRBJ1-2; D perhaps matches TRBD1 (5 bases). Trimming took off 6 bases at V and 2 bases at J, with 13 bases between the two ends. CDR1 MDHEN and CDR2 SYDVKM come from the germline V gene. The CDR3 is 14 residues long.

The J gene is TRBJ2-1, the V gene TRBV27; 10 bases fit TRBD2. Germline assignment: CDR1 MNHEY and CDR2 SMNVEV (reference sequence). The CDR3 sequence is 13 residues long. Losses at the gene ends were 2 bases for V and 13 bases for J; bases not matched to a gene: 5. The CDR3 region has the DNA TGTGCCAGCAGTTTAACCCTAGCGGGGGTCCAGTTCTTC. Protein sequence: CASSLTLAGVQFF.

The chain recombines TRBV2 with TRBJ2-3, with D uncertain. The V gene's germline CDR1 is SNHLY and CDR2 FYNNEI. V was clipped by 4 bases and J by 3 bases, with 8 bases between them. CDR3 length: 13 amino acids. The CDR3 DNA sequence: TGTGCCAGCAGTGTGCTGGGGACAGATACGCAGTATTTT. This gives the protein CASSVLGTDTQYF. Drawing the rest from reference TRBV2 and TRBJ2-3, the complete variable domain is EPEVTQTPSHQVTQMGQEVILRCVPISNHLYFYWYRQILGQKVEFLVSFYNNEISEKSEIFDDQFSVERPDGSNFTLKIRSTKLEDSAMYFCASSVLGTDTQYFGPGTRLTVL.